This T cell receptor (beta chain) appears in the sequencing data of a study of blood T cell repertoires in COVID-19. The CDR3 consists of 14 residues. Germline V CDR1 and CDR2: LNHNV, YYDKDF (reference sequence). With 5 bases removed from V and 1 base from J, the gap between germline ends came to 6 bases. Authors' analysis steps: Amplification of reference gene primers was used by the study to estimate nucleated cell counts. The method was immunoSEQ multiplex PCR; TCRdb's version includes in-frame clones alone and lacks a portion of them. V, J and clone size derive from that table, while D and trimming were established from the DNA sequence. The sample carries 150,000 to 200,000 clones, about three quarters recorded once.

V and J are TRBV15 and TRBJ1-6; D possibly corresponds to TRBD1 (6 bases). This receptor was taken from a woman in her fifties or sixties with active or convalescent COVID-19. The sequencing input was peripheral blood. The DNA for the CDR3 is TGTGCCACCAGCGGACAGTCCTATAATTCACCCCTCCACTTT. Encoded protein: CATSGQSYNSPLHF.